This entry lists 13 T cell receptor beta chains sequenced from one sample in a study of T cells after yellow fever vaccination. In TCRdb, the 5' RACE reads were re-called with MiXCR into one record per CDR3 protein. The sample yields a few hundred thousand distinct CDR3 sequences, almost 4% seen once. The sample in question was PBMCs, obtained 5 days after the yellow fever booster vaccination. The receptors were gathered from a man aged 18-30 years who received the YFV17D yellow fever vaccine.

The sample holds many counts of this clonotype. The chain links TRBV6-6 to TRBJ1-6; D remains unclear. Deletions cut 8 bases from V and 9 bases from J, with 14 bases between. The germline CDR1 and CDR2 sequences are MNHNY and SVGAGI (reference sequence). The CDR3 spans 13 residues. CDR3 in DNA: TGTGCCAGCGGTCGGCCCCCGGGTTCACCCCTCCACTTT. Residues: CASGRPPGSPLHF.

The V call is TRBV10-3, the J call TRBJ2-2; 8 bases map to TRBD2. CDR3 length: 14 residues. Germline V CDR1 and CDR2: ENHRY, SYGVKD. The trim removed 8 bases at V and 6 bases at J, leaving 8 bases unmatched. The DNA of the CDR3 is TGTGCCATCTTCGCGGGGGGCCGGGCCGGGGAGCTGTTTTTT. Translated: CAIFAGGRAGELFF.

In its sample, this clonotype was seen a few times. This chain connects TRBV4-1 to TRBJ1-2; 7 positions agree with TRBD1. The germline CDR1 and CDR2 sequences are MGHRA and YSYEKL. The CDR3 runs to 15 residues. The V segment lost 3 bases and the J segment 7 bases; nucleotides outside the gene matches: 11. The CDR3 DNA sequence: TGCGCCAGCAGCCAGGAGGGGGCGCTTCATTCTGGCTACACCTTC. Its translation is CASSQEGALHSGYTF.

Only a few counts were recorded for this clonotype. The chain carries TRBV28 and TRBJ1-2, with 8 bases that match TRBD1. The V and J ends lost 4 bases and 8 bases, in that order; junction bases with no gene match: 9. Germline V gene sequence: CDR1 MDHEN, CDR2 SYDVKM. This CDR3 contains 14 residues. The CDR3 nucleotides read TGTGCCAGCAGTTCCGGACAGGGTACTTTGGGCTACACCTTC. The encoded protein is CASSSGQGTLGYTF.

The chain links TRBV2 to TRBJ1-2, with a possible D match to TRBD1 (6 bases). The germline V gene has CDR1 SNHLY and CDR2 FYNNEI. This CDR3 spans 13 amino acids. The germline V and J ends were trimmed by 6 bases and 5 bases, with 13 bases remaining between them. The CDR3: CASRGGQFYGYTF. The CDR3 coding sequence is TGTGCCAGCAGGGGAGGACAGTTTTATGGCTACACCTTC.

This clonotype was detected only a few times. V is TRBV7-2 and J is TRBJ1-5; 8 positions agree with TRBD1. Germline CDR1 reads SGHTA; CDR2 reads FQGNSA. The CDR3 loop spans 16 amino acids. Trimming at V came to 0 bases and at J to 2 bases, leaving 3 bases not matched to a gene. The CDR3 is CASSLAQTGGNQPQHF. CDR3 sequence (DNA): TGTGCCAGCAGCTTAGCCCAGACAGGGGGCAATCAGCCCCAGCATTTT.

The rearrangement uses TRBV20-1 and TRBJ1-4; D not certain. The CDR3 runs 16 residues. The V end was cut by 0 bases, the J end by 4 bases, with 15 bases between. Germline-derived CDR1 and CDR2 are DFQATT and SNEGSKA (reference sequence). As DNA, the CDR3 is TGCAGTGCTAGAGATTTGGGCAGGATTGATAATGAAAAACTGTTTTTT. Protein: CSARDLGRIDNEKLFF.

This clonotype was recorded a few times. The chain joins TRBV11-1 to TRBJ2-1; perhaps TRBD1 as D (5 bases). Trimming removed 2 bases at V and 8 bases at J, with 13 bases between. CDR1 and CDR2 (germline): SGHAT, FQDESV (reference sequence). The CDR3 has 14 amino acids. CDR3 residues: CASSLQGWSDEQFF. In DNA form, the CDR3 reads TGTGCCAGCAGCTTACAGGGTTGGAGCGATGAGCAGTTCTTC.

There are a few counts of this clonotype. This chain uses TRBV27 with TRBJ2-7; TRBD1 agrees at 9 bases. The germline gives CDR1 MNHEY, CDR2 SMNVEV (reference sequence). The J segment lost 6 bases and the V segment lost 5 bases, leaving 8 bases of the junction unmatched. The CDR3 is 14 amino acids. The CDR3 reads CASSQTGGILEQYF. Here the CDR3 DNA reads TGTGCCAGCAGTCAGACAGGGGGGATTCTCGAGCAGTACTTC.

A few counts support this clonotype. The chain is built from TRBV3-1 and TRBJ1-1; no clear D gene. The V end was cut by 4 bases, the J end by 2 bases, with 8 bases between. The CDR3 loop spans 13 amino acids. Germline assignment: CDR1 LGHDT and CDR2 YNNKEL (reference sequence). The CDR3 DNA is TGTGCCAGCAGCCGGAGCAGCAACACTGAAGCTTTCTTT. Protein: CASSRSSNTEAFF.

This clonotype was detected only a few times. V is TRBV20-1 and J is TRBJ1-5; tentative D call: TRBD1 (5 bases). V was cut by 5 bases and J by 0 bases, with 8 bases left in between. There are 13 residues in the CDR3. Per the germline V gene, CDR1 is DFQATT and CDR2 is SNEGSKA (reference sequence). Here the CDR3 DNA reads TGCAGTGCTCGAGGGGCTAGCAATCAGCCCCAGCATTTT. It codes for CSARGASNQPQHF.

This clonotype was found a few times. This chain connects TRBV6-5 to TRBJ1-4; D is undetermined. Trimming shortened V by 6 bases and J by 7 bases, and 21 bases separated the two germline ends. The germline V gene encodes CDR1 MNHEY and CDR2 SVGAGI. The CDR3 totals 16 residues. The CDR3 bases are TGTGCCAGCAGACGAGCTCTATTCACGAGTAGTGAAAAACTGTTTTTT. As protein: CASRRALFTSSEKLFF.

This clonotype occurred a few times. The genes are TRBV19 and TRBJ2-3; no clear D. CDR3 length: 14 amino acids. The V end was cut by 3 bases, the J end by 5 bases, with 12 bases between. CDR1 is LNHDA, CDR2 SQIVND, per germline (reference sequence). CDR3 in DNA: TGTGCCAGTAGTATCGCCGGCGAAGGAGATACGCAGTATTTT. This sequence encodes CASSIAGEGDTQYF.